The 24 T cell receptor beta chains presented below share a single source sample, sequenced in a study of blood T cell repertoires in COVID-19. The protocol was immunoSEQ multiplex PCR, while the TCRdb copy is restricted to in-frame clones and leaves out a portion. The sample has 150,000 to 200,000 clones; approximately 80% are singletons. Sequencing was done on a sample of PBMCs or T cells enriched from blood (not recorded which). Source of these receptors: a man aged 70 or older who had been exposed to COVID-19.

The CDR3 DNA follows: TGTGCCAGTAGTACCCCAGGAGGGGACTCTGAAAAACTGTTTTTT. Translation gives CASSTPGGDSEKLFF. The chain is built from TRBV19 and TRBJ1-4; D may be TRBD1 (5 bases). The CDR3 contains 15 residues. Germline CDR1 reads LNHDA; CDR2 reads SQIVND (reference sequence). Trimming removed 4 bases from V and 7 bases from J, with 16 bases in between.

V usage is TRBV29-1 and J usage is TRBJ1-5, with 10 bases that match TRBD1. Germline lookup yields CDR1 SQVTM and CDR2 ANQGSEA. V shed 4 bases and J 2 bases; nucleotides not matched to a gene: 5. The CDR3 runs 15 residues. The CDR3 coding sequence is TGCAGCGTTGGAGGGGGGACAGGGGGCAATCAGCCCCAGCATTTT. It is translated as CSVGGGTGGNQPQHF.

This clone was seen many times. This chain uses TRBV29-1 with TRBJ2-7, with D perhaps matching TRBD1 (6 bases). Trimming removed 1 base at V and 0 bases at J, with 10 bases between. The CDR3 has 14 amino acids. Germline CDR1 and CDR2: SQVTM and ANQGSEA. The CDR3 sequence: CSVEGTDTSYEQYF. DNA for the CDR3: TGCAGCGTTGAAGGGACAGACACCTCCTACGAGCAGTACTTC.

The CDR3 nucleotides read TGCGCCAGCAGCCAAGACAGACAGGTGAACACTGAAGCTTTCTTT. Protein: CASSQDRQVNTEAFF. This rearrangement joins TRBV4-3 to TRBJ1-1; D is possibly TRBD1 (6 bases). V dropped 0 bases and J dropped 0 bases, with 8 bases sitting between them. Germline V lookup: CDR1 LGHNA, CDR2 YSLEER. The CDR3 runs 15 residues.

V and J are TRBV12-3 or TRBV12-4 and TRBJ2-3, with D possibly TRBD2 on 5 matching bases. The CDR3 contains 12 residues. V dropped 5 bases and J dropped 5 bases, with 8 bases sitting between them. DNA for the CDR3: TGTGCCAGCAGTCCGGCGGGAGATACGCAGTATTTT. This encodes CASSPAGDTQYF.

This sequence joins TRBV7-2 and TRBJ2-1, with 13 positions matching TRBD2. J was trimmed by 7 bases and V by 4 bases; bases with no gene match: 10. The CDR3 loop spans 17 amino acids. From germline, CDR1 is SGHTA and CDR2 FQGNSA. The CDR3 loop reads CASSSKGGLAGLNEQFF. The CDR3 nucleotides read TGTGCCAGCAGCTCAAAGGGGGGACTAGCGGGACTAAATGAGCAGTTCTTC.

The J gene is TRBJ2-3, the V gene TRBV5-4; TRBD2 matches at 8 bases. The V gene's germline CDR1 is SGHNT and CDR2 YYREEE (reference sequence). Trimming removed 1 base from V and 2 bases from J; junction bases left unmatched: 9. This CDR3 is built from 17 residues. DNA for the CDR3: TGTGCCAGCAGCTTGTTCCGGGGGGGCTCGTACACAGATACGCAGTATTTT. This gives the protein CASSLFRGGSYTDTQYF.

The rearrangement uses TRBV6-6 and TRBJ1-1; 7 bases map to TRBD1. V was pared by 6 bases and J by 6 bases, with 7 bases of the junction left unmatched. This CDR3 spans 13 amino acids. Germline lookup yields CDR1 MNHNY and CDR2 SVGAGI (reference sequence). CDR3 DNA: TGTGCCAGCAGCCTCCGACAGGGCCCTGAAGCTTTCTTT. Protein: CASSLRQGPEAFF.

J is TRBJ1-2 and V is TRBV3-1 (or the pseudogene TRBV3-2); TRBD1 is a possible D gene (5 bases). Germline V gene lookup returns CDR1 LGHDT and CDR2 YNNKEL (reference sequence). V was cut by 1 base and J by 7 bases, with 13 bases left in between. The CDR3 length is 14 residues. As DNA, the CDR3 is TGTGCCAGCAGCCAAGGGGGAGGGCAGGGTGGCTACACCTTC. It codes for CASSQGGGQGGYTF.

This clone was seen only once. The chain joins TRBV14 to TRBJ2-7; D is possibly TRBD1 (6 bases). The CDR3 has 12 residues. With 0 bases removed from V and 12 bases from J, the gap between germline ends came to 12 bases. Germline V CDR1 and CDR2: SGHDN, FVKESK. The CDR3 reads CASSQEQGWRYF. CDR3 sequence (DNA): TGTGCCAGCAGCCAAGAACAGGGCTGGAGGTACTTC.

The V gene is TRBV19, the J gene TRBJ2-2, with 9 bases that match TRBD2. With 4 bases clipped from V and 6 bases from J, the junction kept 12 bases outside the gene matches. Per germline, CDR1 LNHDA and CDR2 SQIVND (reference sequence). There are 17 residues in the CDR3. The CDR3 loop is CASSRPGGGARAGELFF. CDR3 sequence (DNA): TGTGCCAGTAGTAGGCCCGGCGGGGGGGCCAGGGCCGGGGAGCTGTTTTTT.

The chain uses TRBV28 and TRBJ2-3; 10 bases match TRBD2. Germline trimming cut 6 bases from V and 1 base from J; bases unmatched to any gene: 4. The CDR3 has 15 residues. Germline lookup yields CDR1 MDHEN and CDR2 SYDVKM. As DNA, the CDR3 is TGTGCCAGCAGCCCTGGGACTAGCGGCACAGATACGCAGTATTTT. Residues: CASSPGTSGTDTQYF. The full variable domain, completed using reference TRBV28 and TRBJ2-3, is DVKVTQSSRYLVKRTGEKVFLECVQDMDHENMFWYRQDPGLGLRLIYFSYDVKMKEKGDIPEGYSVSREKKERFSLILESASTNQTSMYLCASSPGTSGTDTQYFGPGTRLTVL.

The J gene is TRBJ1-5, the V gene TRBV9, with a tentative D call TRBD1 (6 bases). The ends were cut back, 0 bases at V and 1 base at J, with 11 bases in the middle. The CDR3 has 16 residues. Looked up from germline, CDR1 is SGDLS and CDR2 is YYNGEE. CDR3 loop: CASSVATRGSNQPQHF. The CDR3, as DNA: TGTGCCAGCAGCGTAGCTACCAGGGGAAGCAATCAGCCCCAGCATTTT.

The rearrangement links TRBV20-1 to TRBJ1-2; TRBD1 matches at 7 bases. The CDR3 covers 11 residues. V was clipped by 8 bases and J by 8 bases; unmatched bases: 8. The germline V gene has CDR1 DFQATT and CDR2 SNEGSKA (reference sequence). The CDR3 nucleotides are TGCAGTCCAGATTACAGGGGCGGCTACACCTTC. Protein: CSPDYRGGYTF.

This chain joins TRBV5-4 and TRBJ1-2; D not resolved. V lost 4 bases to trimming and J lost 5 bases, with 9 bases between them. The CDR3 has 12 amino acids. Germline V CDR1 and CDR2: SGHNT, YYREEE (reference sequence). CDR3 loop: CASSQETYGYTF. The CDR3 DNA reads as TGTGCCAGCAGCCAAGAGACATATGGCTACACCTTC.

The DNA of the CDR3 is TGTGCCAGCAGCCCACGGGACAGACTGGCTGAAGCTTTCTTT. Its translation: CASSPRDRLAEAFF. The rearrangement uses TRBV6-5 and TRBJ1-1; 7 bases agree with TRBD1. Germline CDR1 and CDR2: MNHEY and SVGAGI. With V trimmed by 6 bases and J by 6 bases, 10 bases remained unmatched. The CDR3 spans 14 residues.

The rearrangement uses TRBV28 and TRBJ1-2; D is ambiguous. CDR3 length: 15 residues. Germline CDR1 and CDR2: MDHEN and SYDVKM. The germline V and J ends were trimmed by 3 bases and 4 bases, with 15 bases remaining between them. The CDR3 is CASSFVRVWSYGYTF. CDR3 sequence (DNA): TGTGCCAGCAGTTTTGTGCGGGTTTGGAGCTATGGCTACACCTTC.

The CDR3 loop reads CASNPTTGGAYGYTF. For the CDR3, the DNA is TGTGCCAGCAACCCGACGACAGGGGGTGCCTATGGCTACACCTTC. The chain uses TRBV13 and TRBJ1-2, with 9 bases that match TRBD1. The germline gives CDR1 PRHDT, CDR2 FYEKMQ (reference sequence). The junction had 10 bases not matched to a gene; V was cut back by 7 bases and J by 4 bases. This CDR3 is built from 15 residues.

This clone was detected a few times. The chain uses TRBV7-3 and TRBJ2-7; tentative D call: TRBD1 (6 bases). The CDR3 has 13 amino acids. V shed 6 bases and J shed 5 bases, with 14 bases lying between them. In germline, CDR1 is SGHTA, CDR2 FQGTGA. CDR3 residues: CASSPQQGNEQYF. CDR3 coding DNA: TGTGCCAGCAGTCCTCAACAGGGCAACGAGCAGTACTTC.

This clone was seen just once. The genes are TRBV27 and TRBJ1-1; 9 nucleotides line up with TRBD1. Trimming at V came to 0 bases and at J to 1 base, leaving 0 bases not matched to a gene. The length of the CDR3 is 15 residues. CDR1 MNHEY and CDR2 SMNVEV come from the germline V gene (reference sequence). The CDR3, as DNA: TGTGCCAGCAGTTTATCGGACAGGGGGAACACTGAAGCTTTCTTT. This encodes CASSLSDRGNTEAFF.

The chain links TRBV7-9 to TRBJ2-7, with 10 bases fitting TRBD2. This CDR3 contains 16 residues. V trimming: 3 bases; J trimming: 2 bases; junction bases outside the gene matches: 7. Germline V gives CDR1 SEHNR, CDR2 FQNEAQ (reference sequence). The CDR3 DNA reads TGTGCCAGCAGCTTTAATAGCGGGAGGTGGCCCTACGAGCAGTACTTC. Its protein is CASSFNSGRWPYEQYF.

The chain joins TRBV9 to TRBJ2-3; 11 positions agree with TRBD2. Unmatched junction bases numbered 18, after V lost 4 bases and J lost 8 bases. The CDR3 loop spans 18 amino acids. Germline lookup yields CDR1 SGDLS and CDR2 YYNGEE. CDR3 DNA: TGTGCCAGCAGCCCTCGGTTGGTAGCGGGGGGGCCTAGGAGTACGCAGTATTTT. This translates into CASSPRLVAGGPRSTQYF.

The chain combines TRBV7-6 with TRBJ2-1; TRBD2 matches 9 bases. The V and J ends lost 5 bases and 0 bases, in that order; junction bases with no gene match: 5. CDR3 length equals 16 residues. Germline CDR1 and CDR2: SGHVS and FNYEAQ. CDR3 nucleotides: TGTGCCAGCAGCAGCCAGACTAGCGGCTCCTACAATGAGCAGTTCTTC. It specifies CASSSQTSGSYNEQFF. Based on the CDR3 plus reference TRBV7-6 and TRBJ2-1, the full variable domain is GAGVSQSPRYKVTKRGQDVALRCDPISGHVSLYWYRQALGQGPEFLTYFNYEAQQDKSGLPNDRFSAERPEGSISTLTIQRTEQRDSAMYRCASSSQTSGSYNEQFFGPGTRLTVL.

This sequence joins TRBV28 and TRBJ2-7; 8 positions agree with TRBD1. Germline loops: CDR1 MDHEN, CDR2 SYDVKM. This CDR3 is built from 13 residues. V gave up 1 base and J gave up 7 bases; unmatched junction bases: 3. CDR3 sequence (DNA): TGTGCCAGCAGTTTATCACAGGGGGGTGAGCAGTACTTC. Translating it yields CASSLSQGGEQYF.